Following are 20 T cell receptor beta chains from one sample sequenced in a study of T-cell reconstitution after alpha-beta-depleted transplantation in children (dated by TCRdb to the mid-2010s). The method was PCR. Sequencing was carried out with an Illumina HiSeq 2500. Molecular barcoding was employed in the preparation of TCR libraries, with unique molecular identifiers being used to normalize TCRbeta repertoire quantification. TCRdb trimmed public reads at Q25 via fastp, called clones via MiXCR and kept in-frame beta chains. Rows are combined by CDR3 protein, so each entry shows the most common genes and DNA. For this sample the table gives just over 70,000 distinct CDR3 sequences, of which 6% to 8% were detected only once. The ten largest clones take up approximately 2.4% of the sample. The sequencing used PBMCs from the stem cell graft donor, collected from the stem cell graft. The source of these receptors is a human donor who donated a stem cell graft to a child with acute lymphoblastic leukemia.

This clonotype was seen at least ten times. The CDR3 region has the DNA TGCAGCGTTTTAGGCGGCAAAAACATTCAGTACTTC. Protein: CSVLGGKNIQYF. This chain uses TRBV29-1 with TRBJ2-4; D is undetermined. Germline V gene sequence: CDR1 SQVTM, CDR2 ANQGSEA. The germline V and J ends were trimmed by 5 bases and 3 bases, with 8 bases remaining between them. The CDR3 loop spans 12 amino acids.

This clonotype was recorded a few times. The V gene is TRBV19, the J gene TRBJ1-4; D not certain. The V gene's germline CDR1 is LNHDA and CDR2 SQIVND (reference sequence). The CDR3 length is 13 residues. V was clipped by 3 bases and J by 7 bases, with 9 bases between them. As DNA, the CDR3 is TGTGCCAGTAGTATTGATGGAGGTGAAAAACTGTTTTTT. It yields the protein CASSIDGGEKLFF.

The sample holds many counts of this clonotype. J is TRBJ2-1 and V is TRBV11-2; maybe TRBD1 (6 bases). The CDR3 has 19 residues. V lost 0 bases and J 0 bases, leaving 18 bases between the germline ends. Looked up from germline, CDR1 is SGHAT and CDR2 is FQNNGV. CDR3 in amino acids: CASSLEMRGYFNSYNEQFF. The CDR3 DNA reads as TGTGCCAGCAGCTTAGAAATGAGGGGGTACTTTAACTCCTACAATGAGCAGTTCTTC.

V usage is TRBV28 and J usage is TRBJ1-2, with TRBD1 identical over 8 bases. This CDR3 is 16 amino acids long. With 5 bases clipped from V and 0 bases from J, the junction kept 8 bases outside the gene matches. Germline V gene data show CDR1 as MDHEN and CDR2 as SYDVKM. CDR3 DNA: TGTGCCAGCAGTGTGACAGGGGATTATGCTAACTATGGCTACACCTTC. This gives the protein CASSVTGDYANYGYTF.

This clonotype was seen ten or more times. The V gene is TRBV5-1, the J gene TRBJ1-1; no firm D call. Trimming cost V 2 bases and J 1 base, with 6 bases left between them. Per germline, CDR1 SGHRS and CDR2 YFSETQ. The CDR3 consists of 13 residues. DNA of the CDR3: TGCGCCAGCAGCTTCCGACAGAACACTGAAGCTTTCTTT. Its protein product is CASSFRQNTEAFF.

The table lists this clonotype with many counts. The chain couples TRBV27 to TRBJ1-2; no firm D call. CDR3 length equals 13 residues. CDR1 and CDR2 (germline): MNHEY, SMNVEV (reference sequence). V was clipped by 2 bases and J by 2 bases, with 6 bases between them. The CDR3 region is CASSLAANYGYTF. CDR3 DNA sequence: TGTGCCAGCAGTTTAGCCGCCAACTATGGCTACACCTTC.

A few counts support this clonotype. The gene calls are TRBV24-1 and TRBJ2-7, with 8 bases fitting TRBD1. The CDR3 runs 14 residues. Per germline, CDR1 KGHDR and CDR2 SFDVKD. Unmatched junction bases numbered 8, after V lost 4 bases and J lost 7 bases. CDR3: CATSERTGRGEQYF. The DNA for the CDR3 is TGTGCCACCAGTGAGCGGACAGGGAGAGGGGAGCAGTACTTC.

This clonotype was seen many times. The chain's CDR3 is CSVYRAGEQETQYF. The CDR3 DNA is TGCAGCGTTTACAGGGCGGGCGAACAAGAGACCCAGTACTTC. V usage is TRBV29-1 and J usage is TRBJ2-5; the D gene is possibly TRBD1 (6 bases). The CDR3 loop spans 14 amino acids. The germline V gene has CDR1 SQVTM and CDR2 ANQGSEA. Between the trimmed V and J ends, which lost 5 bases and 2 bases, there was a span of 15 bases.

This clonotype has ten or more counts. The chain is built from TRBV5-1 and TRBJ1-2, with D maybe TRBD1 (5 bases). The CDR3 has 12 amino acids. The V end lost 6 bases, the J end lost 8 bases, and 14 bases lay between the germline ends. From germline, CDR1 is SGHRS and CDR2 YFSETQ. CDR3 nucleotide sequence: TGCGCCAGCACGAGGGACGCGGAGGGCTACACCTTC. This sequence encodes CASTRDAEGYTF.

This clonotype has ten or more counts. The genes are TRBV28 and TRBJ1-1; maybe TRBD1 (6 bases). Germline V gene lookup returns CDR1 MDHEN and CDR2 SYDVKM. This CDR3 has 14 amino acids. The germline V and J ends were trimmed by 4 bases and 0 bases, with 9 bases remaining between them. The CDR3 is CASSSHRVNTEAFF. The DNA for the CDR3 is TGTGCCAGCAGTTCCCACAGGGTGAACACTGAAGCTTTCTTT. The full variable domain, completed using reference TRBV28 and TRBJ1-1, is DVKVTQSSRYLVKRTGEKVFLECVQDMDHENMFWYRQDPGLGLRLIYFSYDVKMKEKGDIPEGYSVSREKKERFSLILESASTNQTSMYLCASSSHRVNTEAFFGQGTRLTVV.

This clonotype was detected many times. The rearrangement joins TRBV5-1 to TRBJ2-7; TRBD2 might be the D (5 bases). Trimming left V 4 bases short and J 0 bases short, with 11 bases between. This CDR3 contains 14 residues. The germline V gene encodes CDR1 SGHRS and CDR2 YFSETQ. CDR3 nucleotide sequence: TGCGCCAGCAGCATAGCGATTAGCTCCTACGAGCAGTACTTC. This sequence encodes CASSIAISSYEQYF.

This clonotype was found many times. This sequence joins TRBV7-6 and TRBJ1-2, with D maybe TRBD1 (5 bases). Germline V gene lookup returns CDR1 SGHVS and CDR2 FNYEAQ. Trimming removed 6 bases at V and 5 bases at J, with 13 bases between. This CDR3 is 13 amino acids long. CDR3 nucleotide sequence: TGTGCCAGCAGTCTTGACAGCACTTATGGCTACACCTTC. Translation gives CASSLDSTYGYTF. The full variable domain, rest sourced from reference TRBV7-6 and TRBJ1-2, is GAGVSQSPRYKVTKRGQDVALRCDPISGHVSLYWYRQALGQGPEFLTYFNYEAQQDKSGLPNDRFSAERPEGSISTLTIQRTEQRDSAMYRCASSLDSTYGYTFGSGTRLTVV.

V and J are TRBV18 and TRBJ1-2; D uncertain. V was cut by 0 bases and J by 4 bases, with 9 bases left in between. Germline-derived CDR1 and CDR2 are KGHSH and LQKENI. CDR3 length equals 14 residues. Here the CDR3 DNA reads TGTGCCAGCTCACCACCGTCTGATTTCTATGGCTACACCTTC. Its translation is CASSPPSDFYGYTF.

This clonotype came up many times. This sequence joins TRBV4-3 and TRBJ2-1, with 7 bases aligning to TRBD1. In germline, CDR1 is LGHNA, CDR2 YSLEER. The CDR3 length is 18 residues. Unmatched junction bases numbered 16, after V lost 4 bases and J lost 4 bases. Written as DNA, the CDR3 is TGCGCCAGCAGCCCATACCCGATGGGACAGACGATATACAATGAGCAGTTCTTC. Protein product: CASSPYPMGQTIYNEQFF.

This clonotype was recorded a few times. This chain uses TRBV4-1 with TRBJ2-5, with D possibly being TRBD2 (5 bases). This CDR3 has 14 amino acids. Germline V lookup: CDR1 MGHRA, CDR2 YSYEKL. Trimming removed 4 bases at V and 5 bases at J, with 14 bases between. The DNA of the CDR3 is TGCGCCAGCAGCCCCCCCCGGGGTACGGAGACCCAGTACTTC. It codes for CASSPPRGTETQYF.

This chain joins TRBV2 and TRBJ2-2; TRBD2 matches at 8 bases. Germline-derived CDR1 and CDR2 are SNHLY and FYNNEI. The V gene end was trimmed by 4 bases and the J gene end by 7 bases; junction bases not matched to a gene: 8. The CDR3 loop spans 15 amino acids. The CDR3 nucleotides read TGTGCCAGCAGTGTGGCGGGGGGAGTAATCGGGGAGCTGTTTTTT. Protein product: CASSVAGGVIGELFF.

This clonotype was seen more than once but under ten times. This rearrangement joins TRBV11-1 to TRBJ2-3; D might be TRBD1 or TRBD2, each matching 5 bases. The V end was cut by 2 bases, the J end by 1 base, with 19 bases between. Germline V gene lookup returns CDR1 SGHAT and CDR2 FQDESV (reference sequence). This CDR3 has 18 amino acids. As DNA, the CDR3 is TGTGCCAGCAGCTTAAAGGGAAGGAGGATGGGGGGCACAGATACGCAGTATTTT. This gives the protein CASSLKGRRMGGTDTQYF.

This clonotype was observed a handful of times. This chain joins TRBV4-1 and TRBJ1-5; maybe TRBD1 (6 bases). The V end was cut by 0 bases, the J end by 9 bases, with 9 bases between. The CDR3 is made up of 13 amino acids. From germline, CDR1 is MGHRA and CDR2 YSYEKL. In nucleotides, the CDR3 is TGCGCCAGCAGCCAAGAGGGGGGCCGGCCCCAGCATTTT. Amino acids: CASSQEGGRPQHF.

This clonotype was seen at least ten times. The J gene is TRBJ1-6, the V gene TRBV6-5; D remains unclear. The germline V gene has CDR1 MNHEY and CDR2 SVGAGI. CDR3 length: 17 amino acids. The V and J ends lost 1 base and 5 bases respectively, with 15 bases between them. In nucleotides, the CDR3 is TGTGCCAGCAGTTACTTCAGGTCACATCCAGATAATTCACCCCTCCACTTT. Its protein product is CASSYFRSHPDNSPLHF.

Ten or more counts support this clonotype. This rearrangement joins TRBV24-1 to TRBJ2-2; the match to TRBD1 covers 7 bases. CDR3 length equals 15 residues. After removal of 7 bases from V and 0 bases from J, the junction contained 4 bases not matched to a gene. Germline loops: CDR1 KGHDR, CDR2 SFDVKD. The CDR3 region has the DNA TGTGCCACCAGGGGGACAGCGGCGAACACCGGGGAGCTGTTTTTT. Its translation is CATRGTAANTGELFF.